This TCR beta chain was observed in a study of cytomegalovirus exposure and HLA in healthy donors. This CDR3 comprises 13 residues. CDR1 and CDR2 from the germline V gene are MNHNY and SVGAGI (reference sequence). Trimming stripped 8 bases from V and 4 bases from J, with 14 bases between. Here immunoSEQ multiplex PCR was the method, and the copy in TCRdb shows in-frame clones only, minus some. The table has roughly 200,000 clones, roughly four fifths seen once; the top ten hold about 3%. From the roughly 110-subject validation cohort, which was separate from the roughly 710-subject first cohort, the donors were drawn.

The source material was PBMCs. V usage is TRBV6-6 and J usage is TRBJ1-1; TRBD1 is a possible D gene (6 bases). The sequence was obtained from a woman aged 18-29 years in good health and CMV-seropositive. CDR3 protein: CASCTGMGTEAFF. The CDR3 nucleotides are TGTGCCAGCTGTACAGGGATGGGCACTGAAGCTTTCTTT.